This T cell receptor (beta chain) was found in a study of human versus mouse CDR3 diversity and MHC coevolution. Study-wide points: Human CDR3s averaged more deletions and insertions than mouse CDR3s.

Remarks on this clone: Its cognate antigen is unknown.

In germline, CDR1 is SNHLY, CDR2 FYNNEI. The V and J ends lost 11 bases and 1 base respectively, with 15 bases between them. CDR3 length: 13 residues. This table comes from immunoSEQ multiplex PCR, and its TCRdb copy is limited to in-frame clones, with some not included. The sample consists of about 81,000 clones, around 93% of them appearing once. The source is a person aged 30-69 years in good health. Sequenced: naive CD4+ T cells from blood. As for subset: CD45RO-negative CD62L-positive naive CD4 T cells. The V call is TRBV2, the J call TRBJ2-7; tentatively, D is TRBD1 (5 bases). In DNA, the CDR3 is TGTGCCTCTCGGACATCAGGGTCCTACGAGCAGTACTTC. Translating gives CASRTSGSYEQYF.